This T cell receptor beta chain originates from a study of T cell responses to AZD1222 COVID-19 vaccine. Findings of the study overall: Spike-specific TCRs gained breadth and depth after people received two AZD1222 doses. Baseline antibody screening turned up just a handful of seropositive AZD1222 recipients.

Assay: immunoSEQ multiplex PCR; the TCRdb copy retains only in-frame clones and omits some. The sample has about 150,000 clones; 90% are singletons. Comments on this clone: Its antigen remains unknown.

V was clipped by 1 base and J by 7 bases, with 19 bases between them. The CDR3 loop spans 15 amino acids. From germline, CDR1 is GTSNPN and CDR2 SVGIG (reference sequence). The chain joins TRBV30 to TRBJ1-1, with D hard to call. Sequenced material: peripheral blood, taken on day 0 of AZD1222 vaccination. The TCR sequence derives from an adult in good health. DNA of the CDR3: TGTGCCTGGAGTGCTTTTTTGCTCTATGGCGGTGAAGCTTTCTTT. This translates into CAWSAFLLYGGEAFF.